Presented here are 26 T cell receptor beta chains from one specimen sequenced in a study of monozygotic twins with inflammatory bowel disease. TCRdb reprocessed the 5' RACE reads and keeps a single row for each CDR3 protein, giving no DNA. The sample has approximately 400,000 distinct CDR3 sequences. Sample: blood. Source of these receptors: a human donor with ulcerative colitis or Crohn's disease, or a healthy co-twin of an affected twin (not recorded which).

The chain uses TRBV12-3 or TRBV12-4 and TRBJ2-1; TCRdb indicates TRBD1, and absent DNA this call remains unverified. There are 11 residues in the CDR3. The CDR3 sequence is CASSRTGVQFF.

The chain has TRBV20-1 and TRBJ2-2. The CDR3 covers 13 residues. Germline CDR1 and CDR2: DFQATT and SNEGSKA (reference sequence). The CDR3: CSARGLLTGELFF.

V is TRBV5-1 and J is TRBJ2-2; TCRdb's D call of TRBD1 is untestable without DNA. The CDR3 runs to 15 residues. CDR1 is SGHRS and CDR2 is YFSETQ in the germline V gene. This CDR3 reads CASSRSRTGLGELFF.

The rearrangement uses TRBV7-3 and TRBJ1-1; as DNA is missing, the TRBD1 call by TCRdb cannot be tested. CDR3 size: 15 residues. Per the germline V gene, CDR1 is SGHTA and CDR2 is FQGTGA. The chain's CDR3 is CASSLYPGGPTEAFF.

The chain carries TRBV12-3 or TRBV12-4 and TRBJ1-1. The CDR3 has 14 residues. The CDR3 here is CASSFRGFNTEAFF.

This sequence joins TRBV4-1 and TRBJ1-1; the TCRdb call, TRBD1, lacks DNA for checking. Germline CDR1 reads MGHRA; CDR2 reads YSYEKL. The CDR3 has 16 residues. CDR3 region: CASSLYGQGSRTEAFF.

The chain employs TRBV7-6 and TRBJ2-3; TCRdb reports TRBD1, a call that lacks DNA to check it against. Germline V gene lookup returns CDR1 SGHVS and CDR2 FNYEAQ. The CDR3 is 15 amino acids. The CDR3: CASSLDKGIEDTQYF.

This chain connects TRBV24-1 to TRBJ2-3; there is no DNA to check the TCRdb D call of TRBD2. This CDR3 region has 16 residues. Germline CDR1 reads KGHDR; CDR2 reads SFDVKD. Here the CDR3 reads CATSAVTSGSTDTQYF.

The chain links TRBV7-3 to TRBJ2-5. Per germline, CDR1 SGHTA and CDR2 FQGTGA. The CDR3 totals 15 residues. The CDR3 sequence is CASSLGGGLEETQYF.

This chain uses TRBV5-1 with TRBJ2-7; the D gene TCRdb calls, TRBD1, cannot be checked with no DNA. The germline V gene encodes CDR1 SGHRS and CDR2 YFSETQ. The CDR3 totals 17 residues. This CDR3 reads CASSLEEGEAQAIEQYF.

The gene calls are TRBV5-1 and TRBJ2-5; the TCRdb D gene call, TRBD1, has no DNA to confirm it. Germline V gene lookup returns CDR1 SGHRS and CDR2 YFSETQ. The CDR3 sequence is 14 residues long. CDR3 sequence: CASSPGGGRVTQYF.

This sequence joins TRBV6-2 or TRBV6-3 and TRBJ2-7. This CDR3 is 16 amino acids long. Germline CDR1 reads MNHEY; CDR2 reads SVGEGT. The CDR3 reads CASSKVKSPNYGEQYF.

This sequence joins TRBV7-9 and TRBJ2-5; there is no DNA to check the TCRdb D call of TRBD2. Germline V lookup: CDR1 SEHNR, CDR2 FQNEAQ (reference sequence). This CDR3 contains 15 residues. The CDR3 sequence is CASSSGTSFGETQYF.

The V and J genes are TRBV20-1 and TRBJ2-1; the TCRdb D gene call, TRBD2, has no DNA to confirm it. CDR3 length: 15 amino acids. CDR1 and CDR2 (germline): DFQATT, SNEGSKA (reference sequence). The CDR3 reads CSARDHGLGYNEQFF.

CDR3 sequence reads: CASSQTREGLVTGANVLTF. The chain joins TRBV4-3 to TRBJ2-6; TCRdb calls TRBD2, which cannot be checked without DNA. The germline V gene encodes CDR1 LGHNA and CDR2 YSLEER. The CDR3 consists of 19 residues.

The CDR3 sequence is CASSQDFSWGNQPQHF. The chain carries TRBV4-3 and TRBJ1-5. CDR3 length: 16 amino acids. From germline, CDR1 is LGHNA and CDR2 YSLEER.

The CDR3: CASSTGGTETQYF. The gene calls are TRBV12-3 or TRBV12-4 and TRBJ2-5; with no DNA, the TCRdb D assignment of TRBD1 cannot be verified. This CDR3 has 13 amino acids.

The chain combines TRBV20-1 with TRBJ2-7; with no DNA, the TCRdb D assignment of TRBD1 cannot be verified. The CDR3 sequence is 14 residues long. Germline CDR1 DFQATT, CDR2 SNEGSKA (reference sequence). CDR3 sequence reads: CSARGQAFSYEQYF.

The chain links TRBV2 to TRBJ2-7; TCRdb's D call, TRBD2, is unchecked because there is no DNA. CDR3 length: 12 amino acids. Germline loops: CDR1 SNHLY, CDR2 FYNNEI. The CDR3 loop is CASKGLAGEQYF. Full variable domain (outside the CDR3, taken from reference TRBV2 and TRBJ2-7): EPEVTQTPSHQVTQMGQEVILRCVPISNHLYFYWYRQILGQKVEFLVSFYNNEISEKSEIFDDQFSVERPDGSNFTLKIRSTKLEDSAMYFCASKGLAGEQYFGPGTRLTVT.

This CDR3 reads CASRSGNGEQYF. The V call is TRBV10-2, the J call TRBJ2-7; the TRBD1 assignment by TCRdb is unverifiable without DNA. Per the germline V gene, CDR1 is WSHSY and CDR2 is SAAADI. The CDR3 spans 12 residues.

The gene calls are TRBV10-3 and TRBJ2-1; the TRBD1 assignment by TCRdb is unverifiable without DNA. Per germline, CDR1 ENHRY and CDR2 SYGVKD. The CDR3 is 13 residues long. CDR3 region: CAVKRGDTNEQFF.

The chain has TRBV2 and TRBJ1-1. This CDR3 has 12 amino acids. From germline, CDR1 is SNHLY and CDR2 FYNNEI. This CDR3 is CASSAPLVEAFF.

This rearrangement joins TRBV6-1 to TRBJ1-1. The CDR3 sequence is 14 residues long. Germline CDR1 is MNHNS and CDR2 is SASEGT. This chain's CDR3 is CASSANGGYTEAFF.

The CDR3 sequence: CATMAGASGTTDTQYF. The V call is TRBV2, the J call TRBJ2-3; TCRdb designates TRBD1, a call that cannot be tested without DNA. This CDR3 contains 16 residues. CDR1 SNHLY and CDR2 FYNNEI come from the germline V gene. Together with reference TRBV2 and TRBJ2-3, the CDR3 gives the full variable domain: EPEVTQTPSHQVTQMGQEVILRCVPISNHLYFYWYRQILGQKVEFLVSFYNNEISEKSEIFDDQFSVERPDGSNFTLKIRSTKLEDSAMYFCATMAGASGTTDTQYFGPGTRLTVL.

The CDR3 loop is CASSQGRFYEQYF. The V and J genes are TRBV4-3 and TRBJ2-7. CDR3 length: 13 residues. Germline V gene sequence: CDR1 LGHNA, CDR2 YSLEER.

The gene calls are TRBV6-4 and TRBJ2-7; TCRdb outputs TRBD1, but without DNA this stays unchecked. Looked up from germline, CDR1 is MRHNA and CDR2 is SNTAGT. This CDR3 has 15 residues. This chain's CDR3 is CASSDFGQGSYEQYF.